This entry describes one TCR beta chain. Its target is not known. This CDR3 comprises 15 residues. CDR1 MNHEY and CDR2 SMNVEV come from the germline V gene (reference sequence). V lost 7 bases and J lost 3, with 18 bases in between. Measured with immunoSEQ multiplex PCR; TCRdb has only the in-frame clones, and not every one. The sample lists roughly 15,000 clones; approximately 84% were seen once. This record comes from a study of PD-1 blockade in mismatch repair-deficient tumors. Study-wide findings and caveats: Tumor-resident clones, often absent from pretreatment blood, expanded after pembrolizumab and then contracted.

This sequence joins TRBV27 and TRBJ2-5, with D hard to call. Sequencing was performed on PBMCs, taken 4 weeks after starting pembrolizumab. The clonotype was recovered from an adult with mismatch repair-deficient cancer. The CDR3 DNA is TGTGCCAGCACCTTGGGCGCTTACAATAAAGAGACCCAGTACTTC. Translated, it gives CASTLGAYNKETQYF.